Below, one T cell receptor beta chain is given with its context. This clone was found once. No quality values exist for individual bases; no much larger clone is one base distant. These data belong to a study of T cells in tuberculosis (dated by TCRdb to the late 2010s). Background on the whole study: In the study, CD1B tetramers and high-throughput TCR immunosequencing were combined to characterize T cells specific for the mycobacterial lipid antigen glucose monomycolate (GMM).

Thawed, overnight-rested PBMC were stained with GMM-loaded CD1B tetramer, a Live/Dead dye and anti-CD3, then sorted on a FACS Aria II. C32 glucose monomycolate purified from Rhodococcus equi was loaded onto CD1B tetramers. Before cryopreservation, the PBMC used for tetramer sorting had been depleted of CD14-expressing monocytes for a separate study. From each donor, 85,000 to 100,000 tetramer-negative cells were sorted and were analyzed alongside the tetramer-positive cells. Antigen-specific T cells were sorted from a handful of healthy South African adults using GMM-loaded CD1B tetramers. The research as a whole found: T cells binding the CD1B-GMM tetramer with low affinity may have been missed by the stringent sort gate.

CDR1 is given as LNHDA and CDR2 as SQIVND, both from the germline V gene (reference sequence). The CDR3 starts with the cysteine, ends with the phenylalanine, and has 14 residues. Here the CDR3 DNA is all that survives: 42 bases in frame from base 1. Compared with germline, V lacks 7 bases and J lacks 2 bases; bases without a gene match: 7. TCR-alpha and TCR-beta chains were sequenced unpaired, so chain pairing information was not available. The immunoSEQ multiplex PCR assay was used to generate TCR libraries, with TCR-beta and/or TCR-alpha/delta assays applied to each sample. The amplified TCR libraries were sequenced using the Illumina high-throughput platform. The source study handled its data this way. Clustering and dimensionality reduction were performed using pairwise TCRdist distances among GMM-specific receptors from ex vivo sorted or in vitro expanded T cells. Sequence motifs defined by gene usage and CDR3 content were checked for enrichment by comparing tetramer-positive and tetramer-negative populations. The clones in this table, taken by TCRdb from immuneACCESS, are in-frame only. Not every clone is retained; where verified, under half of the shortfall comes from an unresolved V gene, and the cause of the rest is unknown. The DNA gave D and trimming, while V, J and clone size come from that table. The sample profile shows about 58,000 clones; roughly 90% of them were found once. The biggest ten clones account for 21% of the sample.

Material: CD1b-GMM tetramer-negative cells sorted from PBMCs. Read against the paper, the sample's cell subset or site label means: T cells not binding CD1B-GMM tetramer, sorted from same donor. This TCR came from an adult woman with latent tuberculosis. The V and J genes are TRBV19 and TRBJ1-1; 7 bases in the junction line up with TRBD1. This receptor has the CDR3 CASIRQGRNTEAFF. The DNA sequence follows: TGTGCCAGTATACGACAGGGCCGAAACACTGAAGCTTTCTTT.